These T cell receptor beta chains were read from a single sample in a study of blood T cell repertoires in COVID-19. Profiling relied on immunoSEQ multiplex PCR, and the TCRdb table lists in-frame clones only, not all of them. This table has around 120,000 clones, 70% to 80% appearing once. Specimen: peripheral blood. All receptors come from a man in his 70s with acute or convalescent COVID-19. Each CDR3 is given with its conserved first and last residue. D genes are given only for firm matches. Expanded clones are given a class, and other clones once, few, many or no size at all.

.	TRBV4-3	TRBD1	TRBJ1-4	TGCGCCAGCAGCCTGACCGGGACAGGGAATGAAAAACTGTTTTTT	CASSLTGTGNEKLFF
.	TRBV3-1/TRBV3-2	.	TRBJ1-3	TGTGCCAGCACAAAGGGGGGGCTCGGAAACACCATATATTTT	CASTKGGLGNTIYF
once	TRBV6-5	.	TRBJ2-5	TGTGCCAGCAGTTACTCGAAAACTAGGGGGGAGACCCAGTACTTC	CASSYSKTRGETQYF
few	TRBV15	TRBD1	TRBJ2-5	TGTGCCACCAGCAGACCGGACAGGGGAAGCGGGACCCCCCAGTACTTC	CATSRPDRGSGTPQYF
.	TRBV9	.	TRBJ1-3	TGTGCCAGCAGCCCCTTACAGGGCAGCTCTGGAAACACCATATATTTT	CASSPLQGSSGNTIYF
.	TRBV6-5	TRBD1	TRBJ2-7	TGTGCCAGCAGTTACGGTTGGGGGACAGAGTACGAGCAGTACTTC	CASSYGWGTEYEQYF
.	TRBV6-5	.	TRBJ1-6	TGTGCCAGCAGTTTACGCCGTTGGGGGCGTAATTCACCCCTCCACTTT	CASSLRRWGRNSPLHF
.	TRBV3-1/TRBV3-2	.	TRBJ2-1	TGTGCCAGCAGCCAAGCCAGGGCAAATGAGCAGTTCTTC	CASSQARANEQFF
.	TRBV6-5	.	TRBJ1-1	TGTGCCAGCAGGCTCTTCGGGAGCATGAACACTGAAGCTTTCTTT	CASRLFGSMNTEAFF
once	TRBV19	.	TRBJ2-7	TGTGCCAGTAGTATGGATGGCGGGGCGTCCTACGAGCAGTACTTC	CASSMDGGASYEQYF
.	TRBV7-6	.	TRBJ2-3	TGTGCCAGCAGCCCCCACTGGGACTCCGATACGCAGTATTTT	CASSPHWDSDTQYF
.	TRBV19	.	TRBJ1-1	TGTGCCAGTACCAGGGAATGGGTTATGAACACTGAAGCTTTCTTT	CASTREWVMNTEAFF
.	TRBV7-2	TRBD1	TRBJ2-1	TGTGCCAGCAGCCCCGGACAGGGGAGCTATGAGCAGTTCTTC	CASSPGQGSYEQFF
.	TRBV6-2/TRBV6-3	TRBD1	TRBJ1-6	TGTGCCAGCAGTTCCCTGGACAGGGGAGCCTATAATTCACCCCTCCACTTT	CASSSLDRGAYNSPLHF
.	TRBV5-1	TRBD2	TRBJ2-7	TGCGCCAGCAGCGGGCGGGAGACCTCCTACGAGCAGTACTTC	CASSGRETSYEQYF
few	TRBV5-4	.	TRBJ2-5	TGTGCCAGCAGGTCTCAAATACAGGAGACCCAGTACTTC	CASRSQIQETQYF
.	TRBV6-5	TRBD1	TRBJ1-5	TGTGCCAGCAGTTTGACAGGGGTTAATCAGCCCCAGCATTTT	CASSLTGVNQPQHF
.	TRBV6-5	.	TRBJ2-7	TGTGCCAGCAGCAGACAGAGGAGCTCCTACGAGCAGTACTTC	CASSRQRSSYEQYF
.	TRBV18	.	TRBJ2-4	TGTGCCAGCTCACCACCGAATGGGGGGGCCAAAAACATTCAGTACTTC	CASSPPNGGAKNIQYF
.	TRBV11-1	.	TRBJ2-7	TGTGCCAGCAGCTTAAGTGGACAGCTCTCCTACGAGCAGTACTTC	CASSLSGQLSYEQYF